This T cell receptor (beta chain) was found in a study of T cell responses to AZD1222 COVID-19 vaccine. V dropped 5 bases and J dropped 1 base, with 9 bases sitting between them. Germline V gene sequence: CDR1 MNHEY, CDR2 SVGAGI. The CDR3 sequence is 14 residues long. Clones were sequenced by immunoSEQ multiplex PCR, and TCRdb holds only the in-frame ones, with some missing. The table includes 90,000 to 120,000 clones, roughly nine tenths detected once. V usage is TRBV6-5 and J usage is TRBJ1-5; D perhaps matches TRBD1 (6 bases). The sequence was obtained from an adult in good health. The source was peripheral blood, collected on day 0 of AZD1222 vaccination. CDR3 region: CASSTGRSNQPQHF. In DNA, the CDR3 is TGTGCCAGCAGTACAGGGAGGAGCAATCAGCCCCAGCATTTT.